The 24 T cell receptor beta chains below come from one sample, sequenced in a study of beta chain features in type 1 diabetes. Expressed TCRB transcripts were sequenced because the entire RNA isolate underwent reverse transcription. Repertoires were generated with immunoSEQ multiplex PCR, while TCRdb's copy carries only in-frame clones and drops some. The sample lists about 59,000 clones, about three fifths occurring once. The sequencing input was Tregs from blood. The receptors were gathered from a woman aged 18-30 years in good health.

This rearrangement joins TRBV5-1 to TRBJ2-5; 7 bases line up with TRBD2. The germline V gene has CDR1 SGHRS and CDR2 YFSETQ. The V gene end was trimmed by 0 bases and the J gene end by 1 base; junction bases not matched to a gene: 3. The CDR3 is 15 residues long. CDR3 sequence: CASSLAWGGQETQYF. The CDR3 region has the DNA TGCGCCAGCAGCTTGGCGTGGGGGGGCCAAGAGACCCAGTACTTC.

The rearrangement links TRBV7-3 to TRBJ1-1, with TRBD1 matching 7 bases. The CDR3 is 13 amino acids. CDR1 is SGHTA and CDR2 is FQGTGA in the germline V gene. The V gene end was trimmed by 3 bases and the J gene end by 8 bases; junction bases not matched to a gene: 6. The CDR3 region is CASSLTGMAEAFF. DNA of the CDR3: TGTGCCAGCAGCTTGACAGGGATGGCCGAAGCTTTCTTT.

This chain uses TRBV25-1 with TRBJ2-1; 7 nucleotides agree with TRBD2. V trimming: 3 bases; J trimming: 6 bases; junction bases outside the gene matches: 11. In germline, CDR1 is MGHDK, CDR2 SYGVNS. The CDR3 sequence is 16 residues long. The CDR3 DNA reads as TGTGCCAGCAGTGATTCGCGGTTCTGGGGGGGCAATGAGCAGTTCTTC. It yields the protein CASSDSRFWGGNEQFF.

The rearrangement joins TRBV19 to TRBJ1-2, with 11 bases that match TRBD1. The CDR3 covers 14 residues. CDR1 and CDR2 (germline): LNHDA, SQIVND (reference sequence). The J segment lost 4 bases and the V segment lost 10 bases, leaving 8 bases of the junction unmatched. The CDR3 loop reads CATSDRGQIYGYTF. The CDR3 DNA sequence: TGTGCCACCTCGGACAGGGGGCAAATCTATGGCTACACCTTC.

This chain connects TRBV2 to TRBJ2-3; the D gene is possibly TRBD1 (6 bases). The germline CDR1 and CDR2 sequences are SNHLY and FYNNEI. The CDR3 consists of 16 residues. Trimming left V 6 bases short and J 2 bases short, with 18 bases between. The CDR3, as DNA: TGTGCCAGCAGACTCGACAGGCGATCTTCCACAGATACGCAGTATTTT. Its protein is CASRLDRRSSTDTQYF.

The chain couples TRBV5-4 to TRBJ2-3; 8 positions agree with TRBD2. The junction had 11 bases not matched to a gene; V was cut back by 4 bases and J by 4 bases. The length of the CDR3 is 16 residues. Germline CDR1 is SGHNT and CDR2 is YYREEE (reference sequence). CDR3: CASSPSGTRGADTQYF. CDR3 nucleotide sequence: TGTGCCAGCAGCCCGAGCGGGACTAGGGGTGCAGATACGCAGTATTTT.

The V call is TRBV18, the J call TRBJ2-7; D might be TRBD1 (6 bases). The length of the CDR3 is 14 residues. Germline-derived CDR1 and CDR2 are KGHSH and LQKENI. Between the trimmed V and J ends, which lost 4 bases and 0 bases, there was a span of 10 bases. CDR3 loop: CASSRTDSSYEQYF. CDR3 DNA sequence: TGTGCCAGCTCACGGACGGACAGCTCCTACGAGCAGTACTTC. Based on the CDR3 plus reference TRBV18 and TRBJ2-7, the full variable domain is NAGVMQNPRHLVRRRGQEARLRCSPMKGHSHVYWYRQLPEEGLKFMVYLQKENIIDESGMPKERFSAEFPKEGPSILRIQQVVRGDSAAYFCASSRTDSSYEQYFGPGTRLTVT.

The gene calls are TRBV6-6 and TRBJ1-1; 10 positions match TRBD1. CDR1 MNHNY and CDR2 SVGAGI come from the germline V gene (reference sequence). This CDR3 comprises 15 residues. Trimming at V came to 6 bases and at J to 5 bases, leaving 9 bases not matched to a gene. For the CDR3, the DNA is TGTGCCAGCAGGGAGACAGGGGGCAAGGGAACTGAAGCTTTCTTT. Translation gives CASRETGGKGTEAFF.

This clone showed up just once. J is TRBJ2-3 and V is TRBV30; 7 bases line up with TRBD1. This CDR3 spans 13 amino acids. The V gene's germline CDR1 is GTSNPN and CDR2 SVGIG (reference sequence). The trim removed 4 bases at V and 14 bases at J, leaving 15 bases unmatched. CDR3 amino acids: CAWNPIRQGVTYF. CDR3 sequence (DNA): TGTGCCTGGAACCCCATCCGACAGGGTGTAACGTATTTT.

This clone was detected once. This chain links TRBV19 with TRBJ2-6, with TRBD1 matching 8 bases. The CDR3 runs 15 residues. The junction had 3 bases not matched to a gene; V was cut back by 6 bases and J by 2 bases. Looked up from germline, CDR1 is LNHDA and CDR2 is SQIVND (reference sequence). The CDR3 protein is CASRQGAAGANVLTF. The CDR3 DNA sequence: TGTGCCAGTAGGCAGGGGGCGGCTGGGGCCAACGTCCTGACTTTC.

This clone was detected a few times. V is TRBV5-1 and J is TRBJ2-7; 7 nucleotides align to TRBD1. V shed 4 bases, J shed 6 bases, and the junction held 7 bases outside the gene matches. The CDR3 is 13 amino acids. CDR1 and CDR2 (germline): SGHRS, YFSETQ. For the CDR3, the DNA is TGCGCCAGCAGCCCGGGGACAGCCGCCGAGCAGTACTTC. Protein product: CASSPGTAAEQYF.

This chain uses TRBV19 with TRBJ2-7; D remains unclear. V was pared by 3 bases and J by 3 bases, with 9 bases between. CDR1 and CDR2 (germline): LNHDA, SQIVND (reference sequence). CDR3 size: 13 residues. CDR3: CASSIQSDYEQYF. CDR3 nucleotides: TGTGCCAGTAGTATCCAGTCAGACTACGAGCAGTACTTC.

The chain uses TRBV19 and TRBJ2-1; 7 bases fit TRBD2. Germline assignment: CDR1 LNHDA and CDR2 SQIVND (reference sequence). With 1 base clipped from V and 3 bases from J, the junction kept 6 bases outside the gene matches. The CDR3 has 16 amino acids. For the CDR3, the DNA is TGTGCCAGTAGTATAGGCGGGGGAGGTAACTACAATGAGCAGTTCTTC. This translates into CASSIGGGGNYNEQFF.

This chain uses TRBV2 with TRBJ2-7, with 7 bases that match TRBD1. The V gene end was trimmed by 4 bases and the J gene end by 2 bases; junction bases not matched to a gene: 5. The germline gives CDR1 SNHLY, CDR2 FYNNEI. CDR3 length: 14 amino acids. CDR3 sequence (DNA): TGTGCCAGCAGTGGACAGGGAAGAACCTACGAGCAGTACTTC. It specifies CASSGQGRTYEQYF.

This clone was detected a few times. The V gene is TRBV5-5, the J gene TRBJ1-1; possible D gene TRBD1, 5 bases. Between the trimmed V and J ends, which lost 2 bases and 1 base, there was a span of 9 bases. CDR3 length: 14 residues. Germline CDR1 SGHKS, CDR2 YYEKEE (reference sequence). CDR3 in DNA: TGTGCCAGCAGCTTTTACCAGGGGAACACTGAAGCTTTCTTT. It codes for CASSFYQGNTEAFF. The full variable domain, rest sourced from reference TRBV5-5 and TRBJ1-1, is DAGVTQSPTHLIKTRGQQVTLRCSPISGHKSVSWYQQVLGQGPQFIFQYYEKEERGRGNFPDRFSARQFPNYSSELNVNALLLGDSALYLCASSFYQGNTEAFFGQGTRLTVV.

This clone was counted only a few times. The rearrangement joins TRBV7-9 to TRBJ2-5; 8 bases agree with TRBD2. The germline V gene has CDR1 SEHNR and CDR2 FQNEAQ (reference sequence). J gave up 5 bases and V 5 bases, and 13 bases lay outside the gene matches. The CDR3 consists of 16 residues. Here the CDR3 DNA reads TGTGCCAGCAGCATCGTCTTGGCGGGAGGATATGAGACCCAGTACTTC. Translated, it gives CASSIVLAGGYETQYF.

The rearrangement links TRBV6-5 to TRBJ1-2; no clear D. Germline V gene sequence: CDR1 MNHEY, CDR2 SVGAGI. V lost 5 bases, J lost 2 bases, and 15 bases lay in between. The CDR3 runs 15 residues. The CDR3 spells CASSAVQAENYGYTF. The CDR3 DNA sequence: TGTGCCAGCAGTGCAGTGCAGGCAGAAAACTATGGCTACACCTTC.

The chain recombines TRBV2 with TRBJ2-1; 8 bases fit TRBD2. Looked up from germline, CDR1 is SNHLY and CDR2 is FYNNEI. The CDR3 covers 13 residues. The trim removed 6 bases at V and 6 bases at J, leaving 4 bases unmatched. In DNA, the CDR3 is TGTGCCAGCAGGACCAGCGGGAGCAATGAGCAGTTCTTC. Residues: CASRTSGSNEQFF. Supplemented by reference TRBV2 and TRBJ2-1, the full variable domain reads EPEVTQTPSHQVTQMGQEVILRCVPISNHLYFYWYRQILGQKVEFLVSFYNNEISEKSEIFDDQFSVERPDGSNFTLKIRSTKLEDSAMYFCASRTSGSNEQFFGPGTRLTVL.

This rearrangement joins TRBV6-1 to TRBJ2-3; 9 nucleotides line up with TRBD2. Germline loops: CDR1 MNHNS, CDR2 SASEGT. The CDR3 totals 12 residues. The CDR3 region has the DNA TGTGCTTTAGCGGGAGGCACAGATACGCAGTATTTT. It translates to CALAGGTDTQYF.

The chain's CDR3 is CASSFQGDYGYTF. CDR3 coding DNA: TGTGCCAGCAGCTTTCAGGGGGACTATGGCTACACCTTC. V and J are TRBV7-2 and TRBJ1-2; 7 bases agree with TRBD1. The CDR3 consists of 13 residues. V trimming: 3 bases; J trimming: 3 bases; junction bases outside the gene matches: 1. Germline values: CDR1 SGHTA, CDR2 FQGNSA.

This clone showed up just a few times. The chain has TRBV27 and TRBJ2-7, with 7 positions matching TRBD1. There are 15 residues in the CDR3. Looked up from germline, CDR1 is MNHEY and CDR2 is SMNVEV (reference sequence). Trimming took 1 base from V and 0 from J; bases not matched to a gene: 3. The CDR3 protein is CASSLYGTASYEQYF. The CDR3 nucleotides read TGTGCCAGCAGTTTATACGGGACAGCCTCCTACGAGCAGTACTTC.

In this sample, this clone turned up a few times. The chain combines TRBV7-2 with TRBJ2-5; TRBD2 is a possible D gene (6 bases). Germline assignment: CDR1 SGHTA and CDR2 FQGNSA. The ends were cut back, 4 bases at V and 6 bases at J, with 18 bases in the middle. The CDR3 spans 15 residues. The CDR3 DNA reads TGTGCCAGCAGCTCATCCCCCCGGGGGATAAAGACCCAGTACTTC. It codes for CASSSSPRGIKTQYF.

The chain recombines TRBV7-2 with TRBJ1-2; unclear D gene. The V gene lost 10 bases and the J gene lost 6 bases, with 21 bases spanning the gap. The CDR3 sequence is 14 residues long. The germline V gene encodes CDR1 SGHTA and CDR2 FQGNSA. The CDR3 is CATSASAGQDGYTF. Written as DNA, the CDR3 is TGTGCCACCTCAGCTTCAGCGGGCCAGGATGGCTACACCTTC. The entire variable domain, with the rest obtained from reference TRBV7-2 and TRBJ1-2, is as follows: GAGVSQSPSNKVTEKGKDVELRCDPISGHTALYWYRQSLGQGLEFLIYFQGNSAPDKSGLPSDRFSAERTGGSVSTLTIQRTQQEDSAVYLCATSASAGQDGYTFGSGTRLTVV.

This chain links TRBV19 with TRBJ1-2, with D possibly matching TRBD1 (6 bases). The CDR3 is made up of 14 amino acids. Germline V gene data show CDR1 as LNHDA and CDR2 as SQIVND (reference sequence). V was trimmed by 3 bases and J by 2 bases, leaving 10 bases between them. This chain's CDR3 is CASSMTGWNYGYTF. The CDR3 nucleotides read TGTGCCAGTAGTATGACAGGTTGGAACTATGGCTACACCTTC.